The clone carrying this TCR beta chain was detected ten times or more. This record comes from a study of T cells after yellow fever vaccination. This CDR3 has 13 amino acids. Germline V gene data show CDR1 as SGDLS and CDR2 as YYNGEE. After removal of 3 bases from V and 8 bases from J, the junction contained 6 bases not matched to a gene. Making TCR cDNA involved 5'RACE template switching, which added UMIs and a universal primer site. TCRdb re-derived calls from the 5' RACE reads in MiXCR, one entry per CDR3 protein. The profile covers some 420,000 distinct CDR3 sequences, with about 17% appearing a single time and 15% to 20% taken by the ten largest.

V and J are TRBV9 and TRBJ1-2; 8 nucleotides match TRBD1. The sample in question was PBMCs, obtained before the yellow fever booster vaccination. The receptor was derived from a man younger than 35 who received the YFV17D yellow fever vaccine. For the CDR3, the DNA is TGTGCCAGCAGCGCTTGGACAGGGAGAGGCTACACCTTC. It specifies CASSAWTGRGYTF. Full variable domain (outside the CDR3, taken from reference TRBV9 and TRBJ1-2): DSGVTQTPKHLITATGQRVTLRCSPRSGDLSVYWYQQSLDQGLQFLIQYYNGEERAKGNILERFSAQQFPDLHSELNLSSLELGDSALYFCASSAWTGRGYTFGSGTRLTVV.